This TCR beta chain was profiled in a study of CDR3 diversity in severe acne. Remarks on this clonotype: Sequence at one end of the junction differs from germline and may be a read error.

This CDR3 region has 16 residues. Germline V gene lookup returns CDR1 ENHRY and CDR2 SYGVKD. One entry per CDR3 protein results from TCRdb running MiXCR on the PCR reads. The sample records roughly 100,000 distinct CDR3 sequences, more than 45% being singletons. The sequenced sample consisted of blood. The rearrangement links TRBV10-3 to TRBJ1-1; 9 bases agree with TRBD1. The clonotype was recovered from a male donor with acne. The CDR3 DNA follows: TGTGCCAGCAGTCTCTTACAGGGGGCTTGGAACACTGAAGCTTTCTTT. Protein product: CASSLLQGAWNTEAFF.